This entry lists 22 T cell receptor beta chains sequenced from one sample in a study of cytomegalovirus exposure and HLA in healthy donors. A multiplex PCR was run with 60 Vbeta primers and 13 Jbeta primers. Sequenced by immunoSEQ multiplex PCR; TCRdb stores in-frame clones only, minus some. The sample shows 75,000 to 100,000 clones, approximately 74% of them seen only once. Material: PBMCs. These receptors were collected from a female donor in good health and CMV-seropositive.

The V call is TRBV6-5, the J call TRBJ1-6; 7 nucleotides agree with TRBD1. V trimming: 6 bases; J trimming: 7 bases; junction bases outside the gene matches: 6. The CDR3 is 14 amino acids. Germline V gives CDR1 MNHEY, CDR2 SVGAGI. CDR3 bases: TGTGCCAGCAGCCCGGGACAGATCAATTCACCCCTCCACTTT. It translates to CASSPGQINSPLHF.

The genes are TRBV30 and TRBJ1-2, with D unresolved. The V end lost 0 bases, the J end lost 1 base, and 6 bases lay between the germline ends. Germline V gives CDR1 GTSNPN, CDR2 SVGIG (reference sequence). CDR3 length: 13 residues. In DNA, the CDR3 is TGTGCCTGGAGTGTGTACGGTAACTATGGCTACACCTTC. It is translated as CAWSVYGNYGYTF.

V gene TRBV5-1 combines with J gene TRBJ2-2; 7 nucleotides agree with TRBD2. Germline assignment: CDR1 SGHRS and CDR2 YFSETQ. This CDR3 contains 16 residues. After removal of 7 bases from V and 6 bases from J, the junction contained 15 bases not matched to a gene. The chain's CDR3 is CASGKLGGKVSGELFF. The CDR3 DNA follows: TGCGCCAGCGGAAAACTGGGAGGGAAAGTGTCCGGGGAGCTGTTTTTT.

The gene calls are TRBV7-6 and TRBJ2-5; 10 nucleotides match TRBD2. Germline-derived CDR1 and CDR2 are SGHVS and FNYEAQ. Trimming at V came to 4 bases and at J to 5 bases, leaving 19 bases not matched to a gene. This CDR3 region has 19 residues. The CDR3 spells CASSSRTSGWASLGETQYF. The CDR3 DNA is TGTGCCAGCAGCTCCCGGACTAGCGGCTGGGCGAGTTTAGGGGAGACCCAGTACTTC.

The V call is TRBV2, the J call TRBJ1-1; 10 bases are shared with TRBD1. Germline CDR1 is SNHLY and CDR2 is FYNNEI. The V gene end was trimmed by 7 bases and the J gene end by 0 bases; junction bases not matched to a gene: 8. CDR3 length equals 16 residues. In nucleotides, the CDR3 is TGTGCCAGCACCTGGGGACAGGGGTTCATGAACACTGAAGCTTTCTTT. This gives the protein CASTWGQGFMNTEAFF.

The genes are TRBV7-2 and TRBJ1-2; TRBD1 aligns across 7 bases. The germline V gene encodes CDR1 SGHTA and CDR2 FQGNSA. This CDR3 contains 15 residues. V lost 1 base, J lost 4 bases, and 6 bases stayed unmatched. CDR3 bases: TGTGCCAGCAGCTTAGACATAGGGGGCCTCTATGGCTACACCTTC. Encoded protein: CASSLDIGGLYGYTF.

This clone came up once. J is TRBJ1-4 and V is TRBV6-5; maybe TRBD1 (5 bases). This CDR3 comprises 15 residues. Per germline, CDR1 MNHEY and CDR2 SVGAGI. Trimming cost V 2 bases and J 7 bases, with 14 bases left between them. DNA for the CDR3: TGTGCCAGCAGTTACGGTGTGGGGGAGGGTGAAAAACTGTTTTTT. Its translation is CASSYGVGEGEKLFF.

The chain has TRBV5-4 and TRBJ2-1; no clear D gene. Germline V gives CDR1 SGHNT, CDR2 YYREEE (reference sequence). There are 13 residues in the CDR3. V was shortened by 0 bases and J by 6 bases, with 7 bases between the two germline ends. CDR3 amino acids: CASSLDPGNEQFF. The CDR3 DNA reads as TGTGCCAGCAGCTTGGATCCGGGCAATGAGCAGTTCTTC.

This chain connects TRBV5-1 to TRBJ2-3; weak D call: TRBD2 (6 bases). This CDR3 spans 13 amino acids. V lost 5 bases, J lost 5 bases, and 12 bases lay in between. Germline V gene lookup returns CDR1 SGHRS and CDR2 YFSETQ. The CDR3 here is CASRPGGVDTQYF. For the CDR3, the DNA is TGCGCCAGCAGGCCCGGGGGAGTAGATACGCAGTATTTT. Looking up the rest from reference TRBV5-1 and TRBJ2-3 gives the full variable domain: KAGVTQTPRYLIKTRGQQVTLSCSPISGHRSVSWYQQTPGQGLQFLFEYFSETQRNKGNFPGRFSGRQFSNSRSEMNVSTLELGDSALYLCASRPGGVDTQYFGPGTRLTVL.

The V call is TRBV30, the J call TRBJ2-3; D uncertain. The germline V and J ends were trimmed by 3 bases and 11 bases, with 12 bases remaining between them. The V gene's germline CDR1 is GTSNPN and CDR2 SVGIG (reference sequence). This CDR3 is 11 amino acids long. CDR3 sequence (DNA): TGTGCCTGGAGGGAGTACTTGGAGCAGTATTTT. Translation gives CAWREYLEQYF.

On this clone: A read error may produce the germline difference seen at one junction end. The chain uses TRBV7-9 and TRBJ1-4; TRBD1 agrees at 8 bases. The CDR3 spans 18 residues. CDR1 SEHNR and CDR2 FQNEAQ come from the germline V gene (reference sequence). This CDR3 reads CSSSRFGQGRATNEKLFF. Here the CDR3 DNA reads TGTTCCAGCAGCCGCTTTGGACAGGGCCGGGCAACTAATGAAAAACTGTTTTTT. Combining the CDR3 with reference TRBV7-9 and TRBJ1-4 gives the whole variable domain DTGVSQNPRHKITKRGQNVTFRCDPISEHNRLYWYRQTLGQGPEFLTYFQNEAQLEKSRLLSDRFSAERPKGSFSTLEIQRTEQGDSAMYLCSSSRFGQGRATNEKLFFGSGTQLSVL.

This clone came up once. The V gene is TRBV5-4, the J gene TRBJ1-1; TRBD1 agrees at 7 bases. CDR1 and CDR2 (germline): SGHNT, YYREEE (reference sequence). The V segment lost 3 bases and the J segment 2 bases; nucleotides outside the gene matches: 7. CDR3 length: 15 residues. In nucleotides, the CDR3 is TGTGCCAGCAGCTCAATCACAGGGGCTAACACTGAAGCTTTCTTT. Encoded protein: CASSSITGANTEAFF. Complete variable domain (other parts from reference TRBV5-4 and TRBJ1-1): ETGVTQSPTHLIKTRGQQVTLRCSSQSGHNTVSWYQQALGQGPQFIFQYYREEENGRGNFPPRFSGLQFPNYSSELNVNALELDDSALYLCASSSITGANTEAFFGQGTRLTVV.

The rearrangement joins TRBV7-2 to TRBJ1-5; TRBD1 might be the D (5 bases). This CDR3 spans 14 amino acids. Germline CDR1 and CDR2: SGHTA and FQGNSA. V lost 5 bases and J 4 bases, leaving 12 bases between the germline ends. The CDR3 sequence is CASSPGRANQPQHF. CDR3 sequence (DNA): TGTGCCAGCAGCCCAGGCAGGGCGAATCAGCCCCAGCATTTT.

The sample holds one count of this clone. V gene TRBV9 combines with J gene TRBJ1-3, with D unresolved. V gave up 4 bases and J gave up 0 bases, with 11 bases separating them. The CDR3 loop spans 15 amino acids. The germline V gene encodes CDR1 SGDLS and CDR2 YYNGEE. CDR3 sequence (DNA): TGTGCCAGCAGCCCCGACGGGAGCTCTGGAAACACCATATATTTT. It encodes CASSPDGSSGNTIYF. Filled out from reference TRBV9 and TRBJ1-3, the complete variable domain reads DSGVTQTPKHLITATGQRVTLRCSPRSGDLSVYWYQQSLDQGLQFLIQYYNGEERAKGNILERFSAQQFPDLHSELNLSSLELGDSALYFCASSPDGSSGNTIYFGEGSWLTVV.

This clone came up once. V and J are TRBV5-6 and TRBJ2-7; TRBD1 matches at 9 bases. The CDR3 runs to 14 residues. Germline values: CDR1 SGHDT, CDR2 YYEEEE. Trimming cost V 0 bases and J 4 bases; bases outside gene matches: 2. CDR3 in DNA: TGTGCCAGCAGCTTGGGGACAGGGGTATACGAGCAGTACTTC. Translating it yields CASSLGTGVYEQYF.

This clone was detected only once. The chain joins TRBV11-3 to TRBJ1-1; tentatively, D is TRBD1 (5 bases). The V end lost 1 base, the J end lost 5 bases, and 8 bases lay between the germline ends. The CDR3 covers 13 residues. Germline V lookup: CDR1 SGHNT, CDR2 YENEEA. The CDR3 DNA reads as TGTGCCAGCAGCTTAGGGGGGGATACTGAAGCTTTCTTT. It codes for CASSLGGDTEAFF.

The rearrangement links TRBV7-2 to TRBJ1-2; D is unclear. The CDR3 consists of 18 residues. Between the trimmed V and J ends, which lost 2 bases and 0 bases, there was a span of 19 bases. Germline V gene sequence: CDR1 SGHTA, CDR2 FQGNSA. In DNA form, the CDR3 reads TGTGCCAGCAGCTTAACTCTATACCTCAGGTTAGCTAACTATGGCTACACCTTC. Its protein product is CASSLTLYLRLANYGYTF. The entire variable domain, with the rest obtained from reference TRBV7-2 and TRBJ1-2, is as follows: GAGVSQSPSNKVTEKGKDVELRCDPISGHTALYWYRQSLGQGLEFLIYFQGNSAPDKSGLPSDRFSAERTGGSVSTLTIQRTQQEDSAVYLCASSLTLYLRLANYGYTFGSGTRLTVV.

The chain links TRBV29-1 to TRBJ2-1; 9 positions match TRBD1. Germline assignment: CDR1 SQVTM and CDR2 ANQGSEA. There are 16 residues in the CDR3. The V gene end was trimmed by 2 bases and the J gene end by 1 base; junction bases not matched to a gene: 6. The CDR3 DNA sequence: TGCAGCGTTGAACCGGGACAGGGAGGATCCTACAATGAGCAGTTCTTC. It yields the protein CSVEPGQGGSYNEQFF.

This clone has just a few counts. The gene calls are TRBV6-1 and TRBJ1-4; D remains ambiguous. This CDR3 comprises 15 residues. Per the germline V gene, CDR1 is MNHNS and CDR2 is SASEGT. V dropped 7 bases and J dropped 0 bases, with 12 bases sitting between them. CDR3 sequence reads: CASTMERATNEKLFF. The CDR3 bases are TGTGCCAGCACCATGGAGAGGGCAACTAATGAAAAACTGTTTTTT.

This clone was recorded only once. The chain carries TRBV4-1 and TRBJ1-1, with TRBD1 matching over 7 bases. There are 12 residues in the CDR3. With 4 bases clipped from V and 5 bases from J, the junction kept 1 base outside the gene matches. CDR1 is MGHRA and CDR2 is YSYEKL in the germline V gene. The chain's CDR3 is CASSLQGTEAFF. The CDR3 DNA sequence: TGCGCCAGCAGCCTACAGGGGACTGAAGCTTTCTTT.

The chain carries TRBV5-1 and TRBJ1-3; 8 bases are a match to TRBD1. Per germline, CDR1 SGHRS and CDR2 YFSETQ. CDR3 length equals 15 residues. V gave up 2 bases and J gave up 2 bases; unmatched junction bases: 3. The CDR3 sequence is CASSFGQGTGNTIYF. In DNA form, the CDR3 reads TGCGCCAGCAGCTTCGGACAGGGTACTGGAAACACCATATATTTT. The full variable domain, completed using reference TRBV5-1 and TRBJ1-3, is KAGVTQTPRYLIKTRGQQVTLSCSPISGHRSVSWYQQTPGQGLQFLFEYFSETQRNKGNFPGRFSGRQFSNSRSEMNVSTLELGDSALYLCASSFGQGTGNTIYFGEGSWLTVV.

The gene calls are TRBV29-1 and TRBJ1-3; D unclear. The germline V and J ends were trimmed by 2 bases and 0 bases, with 8 bases remaining between them. Germline CDR1 SQVTM, CDR2 ANQGSEA. The CDR3 extends over 14 amino acids. The CDR3 loop is CSVECRPSGNTIYF. CDR3 sequence (DNA): TGCAGCGTTGAATGCAGGCCCTCTGGAAACACCATATATTTT.